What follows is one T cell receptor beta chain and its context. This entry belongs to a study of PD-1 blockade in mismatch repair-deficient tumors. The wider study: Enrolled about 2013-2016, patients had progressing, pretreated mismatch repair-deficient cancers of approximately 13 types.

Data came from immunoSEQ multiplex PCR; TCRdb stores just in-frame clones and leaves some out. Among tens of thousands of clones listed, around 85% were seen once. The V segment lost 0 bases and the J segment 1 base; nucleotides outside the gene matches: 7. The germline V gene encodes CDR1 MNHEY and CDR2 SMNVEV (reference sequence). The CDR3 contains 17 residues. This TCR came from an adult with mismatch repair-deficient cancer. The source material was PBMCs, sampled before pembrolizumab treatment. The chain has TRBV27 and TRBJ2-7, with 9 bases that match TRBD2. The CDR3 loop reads CASSLSSGRTLSYEQYF. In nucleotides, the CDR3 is TGTGCCAGCAGTTTATCCAGCGGGAGGACCTTATCCTACGAGCAGTACTTC.